This is a list of T cell receptor beta chains from one sample in a study of cytomegalovirus exposure and HLA in healthy donors. Sequencing used immunoSEQ multiplex PCR; TCRdb keeps in-frame clones, though not all of them. The table shows tens of thousands of clones, with approximately 94% occurring only once. Sequencing used PBMCs. These receptor sequences come from a man aged 18-30 years in good health and CMV-seropositive. Each CDR3 is given with its conserved first and last residue. The D gene is left open where the match is weak. Expanded clones are given a class, and other clones once, few, many or no size at all.

v_call	cdr3_length	clone_size	d_call	j_call	cdr3_aa	cdr3_nt
TRBV19	13	-	TRBD1	TRBJ1-5	CASSGTGVQPQHF	TGTGCCAGCTCCGGGACAGGGGTCCAGCCCCAGCATTTT
TRBV5-1	15	-	TRBD2	TRBJ2-3	CASSLASGWSDTQYF	TGCGCCAGCAGCTTGGCTAGCGGATGGTCGGATACGCAGTATTTT
TRBV6-5	14	once	-	TRBJ1-3	CASSYSTTGNTIYF	TGTGCCAGCAGTTACTCCACAACTGGAAACACCATATATTTT
TRBV14	14	-	-	TRBJ1-4	CASSGPTINEKLFF	TGTGCCAGCAGCGGTCCGACAATTAATGAAAAACTGTTTTTT
TRBV6-5	16	-	-	TRBJ1-3	CASSYDVLSSGNTIYF	TGTGCCAGCAGTTACGATGTTCTCAGCTCTGGAAACACCATATATTTT
TRBV10-1	17	-	TRBD2	TRBJ2-1	CASSPTSGSDSYNEQFF	TGCGCCAGCAGTCCGACTAGCGGGAGTGACTCCTACAATGAGCAGTTCTTC
TRBV13	14	-	-	TRBJ2-3	CATRRPDSTDTQYF	TGTGCCACCCGGAGGCCGGACAGCACAGATACGCAGTATTTT
TRBV18	15	once	TRBD1	TRBJ2-7	CASSFGTGDIYEQYF	TGTGCCAGCTCATTTGGGACAGGGGATATCTACGAGCAGTACTTC
TRBV27	13	-	-	TRBJ1-5	CASSEGPSAPQHF	TGTGCCAGCAGCGAGGGCCCGAGCGCCCCCCAGCATTTT
TRBV29-1	12	-	-	TRBJ1-2	CSARVYGNGYTF	TGCAGCGCCAGGGTTTATGGCAATGGCTACACCTTC
TRBV4-1	12	-	-	TRBJ2-7	CASSQDGYEQYF	TGCGCCAGCAGCCAAGACGGCTACGAGCAGTACTTC
TRBV5-4	17	-	TRBD2	TRBJ2-1	CASSLLRAGGPEDEQFF	TGTGCCAGCAGCTTGTTACGAGCGGGAGGGCCGGAGGATGAGCAGTTCTTC
TRBV4-1	16	-	TRBD1	TRBJ2-7	CASSQVWGQGAYEQYF	TGCGCCAGCAGCCAAGTGTGGGGACAGGGCGCCTACGAGCAGTACTTC
TRBV11-2	12	-	-	TRBJ1-1	CASSSGQREAFF	TGTGCCAGCAGCTCGGGACAACGTGAAGCTTTCTTT
TRBV6-5	15	-	TRBD2	TRBJ2-1	CASSKGLAGVDEQFF	TGTGCCAGCAGCAAGGGACTAGCGGGAGTAGATGAGCAGTTCTTC
TRBV7-8	14	-	-	TRBJ1-2	CASSLDRDNYGYTF	TGTGCCAGCAGCTTAGACAGGGATAACTATGGCTACACCTTC
TRBV6-1	15	-	-	TRBJ2-5	CASSERGSSKETQYF	TGTGCCAGCAGTGAGAGGGGGAGTAGCAAGGAGACCCAGTACTTC
TRBV6-4	15	-	-	TRBJ2-1	CASSDCGGTSNEQFF	TGTGCCAGCAGTGACTGTGGGGGGACCAGCAATGAGCAGTTCTTC
TRBV5-5	16	-	TRBD2	TRBJ2-3	CASSSMTSGSTDTQYF	TGTGCCAGCAGCTCGATGACTAGCGGGAGCACAGATACGCAGTATTTT
TRBV6-1	14	-	-	TRBJ2-7	CARGGLPPIYEQYF	TGTGCCAGGGGGGGTTTACCCCCAATCTACGAGCAGTACTTC
TRBV4-1	15	-	-	TRBJ2-1	CASSQVSSEPDGQFF	TGCGCCAGCAGCCAAGTCTCTAGCGAACCTGATGGGCAGTTCTTC
TRBV6-4	13	once	-	TRBJ2-5	CASSDRGGETQYF	TGTGCCAGCAGTGACAGAGGAGGAGAGACCCAGTACTTC
TRBV4-1	15	-	TRBD1	TRBJ2-3	CASSRGQGRTDTQYF	TGCGCCAGCAGCCGCGGACAGGGGCGGACAGATACGCAGTATTTT
TRBV5-1	16	few	-	TRBJ2-3	CASSSGQRISTDTQYF	TGCGCCAGCAGCTCCGGACAGCGGATTAGCACAGATACGCAGTATTTT
TRBV5-1	15	-	-	TRBJ2-1	CASSLDRPWGNEQFF	TGCGCCAGCAGCTTGGACAGGCCCTGGGGCAATGAGCAGTTCTTC
TRBV9	15	-	-	TRBJ2-5	CASSPGEGGVKTQYF	TGTGCCAGCAGCCCCGGGGAGGGGGGGGTGAAGACCCAGTACTTC
TRBV5-1	14	-	-	TRBJ2-3	CASSSSRNTDTQYF	TGCGCCAGCAGCTCTAGCAGGAACACAGATACGCAGTATTTT
TRBV2	14	-	TRBD1	TRBJ1-6	CASRRTGKNSPLHF	TGTGCCAGCAGACGGACAGGGAAGAATTCACCCCTCCACTTT
TRBV7-2	19	-	TRBD2	TRBJ2-3	CASSRLAGAAGTNTDTQYF	TGTGCCAGCAGCCGACTAGCGGGGGCCGCGGGAACCAACACAGATACGCAGTATTTT
TRBV29-1	12	-	TRBD1	TRBJ1-2	CSVDRGNYGYTF	TGCAGCGTCGACAGGGGGAACTATGGCTACACCTTC
TRBV5-6	14	-	TRBD1	TRBJ1-1	CASSSTGGSAEAFF	TGTGCCAGCAGTTCAACAGGGGGTAGCGCTGAAGCTTTCTTT
TRBV18	15	few	TRBD2	TRBJ2-3	CASSPTIAGGDTQYF	TGTGCCAGCTCACCAACAATAGCGGGAGGAGATACGCAGTATTTT
TRBV19	15	-	-	TRBJ2-2	CASSPDNANTGELFF	TGTGCCAGTAGTCCGGACAACGCGAACACCGGGGAGCTGTTTTTT
TRBV7-2	13	-	TRBD2	TRBJ2-2	CASSFSGAGELFF	TGTGCCAGCAGCTTTAGCGGGGCCGGGGAGCTGTTTTTT
TRBV27	19	-	-	TRBJ2-3	CASSLAPLQTGRGTDTQYF	TGTGCCAGCAGTTTAGCCCCCCTTCAGACAGGTCGCGGCACAGATACGCAGTATTTT
TRBV19	13	-	-	TRBJ2-5	CASSIMGGETQYF	TGTGCCAGTAGTATTATGGGCGGGGAGACCCAGTACTTC
TRBV7-2	15	-	TRBD1	TRBJ2-3	CASSLFGGQGDTQYF	TGTGCCAGCAGCTTATTCGGGGGACAGGGAGATACGCAGTATTTT
TRBV5-1	16	-	TRBD2	TRBJ2-3	CASSLAASGLTDTQYF	TGCGCCAGCAGCTTGGCGGCTAGCGGACTCACAGATACGCAGTATTTT
TRBV5-4	12	-	-	TRBJ1-5	CASSLDSQPQHF	TGTGCCAGCAGCTTGGACAGTCAGCCCCAGCATTTT
TRBV5-6	15	-	-	TRBJ2-7	CASSLGSGGGGEQYF	TGTGCCAGCAGCTTGGGATCCGGGGGAGGAGGCGAGCAGTACTTC
TRBV6-5	14	-	TRBD2	TRBJ2-3	CASGLAGVFDTQYF	TGTGCCAGCGGACTAGCGGGAGTTTTTGATACGCAGTATTTT
TRBV5-1	15	once	TRBD1	TRBJ2-1	CASSLEQGAYNEQFF	TGCGCCAGCAGCTTGGAGCAGGGGGCTTACAATGAGCAGTTCTTC
TRBV7-9	17	-	-	TRBJ1-5	CASSLTAQGVRGQPQHF	TGTGCCAGCAGCTTAACCGCTCAGGGCGTTCGTGGCCAGCCCCAGCATTTT
TRBV4-1	13	-	-	TRBJ2-1	CASSQADRNEQFF	TGCGCCAGCAGCCAAGCCGACAGGAATGAGCAGTTCTTC
TRBV5-1	17	few	TRBD2	TRBJ2-1	CASSLGISGASYNEQFF	TGCGCCAGCAGCTTGGGAATTAGCGGGGCCTCCTACAATGAGCAGTTCTTC
TRBV30	12	-	TRBD2	TRBJ2-1	CAWSVAGNEQFF	TGTGCCTGGAGTGTAGCGGGGAATGAGCAGTTCTTC
TRBV7-9	18	-	-	TRBJ1-3	CASSEAGRSSAAGNTIYF	TGTGCCAGCAGCGAAGCGGGACGATCGAGTGCCGCTGGAAACACCATATATTTT
TRBV11-2	15	-	TRBD2	TRBJ2-1	CASSLVLADYNEQFF	TGTGCCAGCAGCTTAGTACTAGCGGACTACAATGAGCAGTTCTTC
TRBV2	15	-	TRBD2	TRBJ2-5	CASIGNLAGGETQYF	TGTGCCAGCATTGGAAACCTAGCGGGGGGTGAGACCCAGTACTTC
TRBV11-2	17	-	TRBD1	TRBJ1-2	CASSHGRQGVSNYGYTF	TGTGCCAGCAGCCATGGACGCCAGGGGGTCTCTAACTATGGCTACACCTTC
TRBV19	17	-	-	TRBJ2-2	CASTPSLGQKNTGELFF	TGTGCCAGTACCCCTTCCCTGGGGCAAAAGAACACCGGGGAGCTGTTTTTT
TRBV11-3	16	-	TRBD2	TRBJ2-1	CASSAPGLAGNNEQFF	TGTGCCAGCAGCGCACCGGGACTAGCGGGAAACAATGAGCAGTTCTTC